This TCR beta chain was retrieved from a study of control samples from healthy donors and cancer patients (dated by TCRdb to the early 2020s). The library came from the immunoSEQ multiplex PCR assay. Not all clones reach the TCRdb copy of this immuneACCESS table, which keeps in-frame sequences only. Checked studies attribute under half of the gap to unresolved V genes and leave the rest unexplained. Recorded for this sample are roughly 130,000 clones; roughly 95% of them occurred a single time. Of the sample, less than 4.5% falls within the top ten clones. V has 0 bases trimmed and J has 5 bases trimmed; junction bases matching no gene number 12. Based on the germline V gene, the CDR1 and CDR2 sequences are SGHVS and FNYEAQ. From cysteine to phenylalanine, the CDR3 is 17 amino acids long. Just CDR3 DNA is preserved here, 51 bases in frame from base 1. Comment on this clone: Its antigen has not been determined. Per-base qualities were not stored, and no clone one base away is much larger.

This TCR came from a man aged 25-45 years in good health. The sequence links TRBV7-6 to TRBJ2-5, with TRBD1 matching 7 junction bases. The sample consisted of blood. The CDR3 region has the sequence CASSLALHRGAGETQYF. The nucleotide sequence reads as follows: TGTGCCAGCAGCTTAGCCCTACACAGGGGCGCAGGGGAGACCCAGTACTTC.